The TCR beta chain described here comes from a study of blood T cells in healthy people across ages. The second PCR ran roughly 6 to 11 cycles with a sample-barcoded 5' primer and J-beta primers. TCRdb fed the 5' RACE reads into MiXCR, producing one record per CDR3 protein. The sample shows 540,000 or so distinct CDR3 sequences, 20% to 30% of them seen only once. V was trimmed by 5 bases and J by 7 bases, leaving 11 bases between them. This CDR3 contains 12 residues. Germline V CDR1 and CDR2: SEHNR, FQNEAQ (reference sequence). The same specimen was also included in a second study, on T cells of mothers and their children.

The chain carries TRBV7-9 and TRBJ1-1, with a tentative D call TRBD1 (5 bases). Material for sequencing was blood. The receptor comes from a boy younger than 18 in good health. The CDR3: CASSPFRGEAFF. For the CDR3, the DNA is TGTGCCAGCAGCCCCTTTAGGGGTGAAGCTTTCTTT.